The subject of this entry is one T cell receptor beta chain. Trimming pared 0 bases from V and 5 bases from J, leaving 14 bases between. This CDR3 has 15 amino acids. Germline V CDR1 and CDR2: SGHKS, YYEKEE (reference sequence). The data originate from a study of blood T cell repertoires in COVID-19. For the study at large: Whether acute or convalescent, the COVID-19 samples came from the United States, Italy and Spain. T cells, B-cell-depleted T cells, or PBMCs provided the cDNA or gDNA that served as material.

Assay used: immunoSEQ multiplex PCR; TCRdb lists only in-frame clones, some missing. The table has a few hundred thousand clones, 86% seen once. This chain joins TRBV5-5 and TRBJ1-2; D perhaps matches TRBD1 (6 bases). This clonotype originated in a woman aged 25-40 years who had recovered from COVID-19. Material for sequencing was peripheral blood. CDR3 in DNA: TGTGCCAGCAGCTTGGTCCGGACAGTTTCATATGGCTACACCTTC. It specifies CASSLVRTVSYGYTF. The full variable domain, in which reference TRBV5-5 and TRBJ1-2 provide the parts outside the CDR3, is DAGVTQSPTHLIKTRGQQVTLRCSPISGHKSVSWYQQVLGQGPQFIFQYYEKEERGRGNFPDRFSARQFPNYSSELNVNALLLGDSALYLCASSLVRTVSYGYTFGSGTRLTVV.